This is a list of T cell receptor beta chains from one sample in a study of T cell responses to AZD1222 COVID-19 vaccine. Using immunoSEQ multiplex PCR, the repertoire was profiled, and TCRdb retains in-frame clones only, with some absent. The data hold some 140,000 clones, with about four fifths observed a single time. The material was peripheral blood, obtained on day 0 of AZD1222 vaccination. These receptors were obtained from an adult in good health. Each CDR3 is given with its conserved first and last residue. A D gene is named only where the DNA matches it firmly. The listing skips clone size in some rows; elsewhere it reads once, few, many or a size class.

j_gene: TRBJ1-2
v_gene: TRBV7-9
d_gene: .
abundance: .
CDR3aa: CASSLAEWGNYGYTF
CDR3nt: TGTGCCAGCAGCTTAGCGGAATGGGGAAACTATGGCTACACCTTC

j_gene: TRBJ2-4
v_gene: TRBV24-1
d_gene: .
abundance: .
CDR3aa: CATSDTQPYGDIQYF
CDR3nt: TGTGCCACCAGTGATACACAACCCTATGGGGACATTCAGTACTTC

j_gene: TRBJ1-6
v_gene: TRBV5-1
d_gene: .
abundance: .
CDR3aa: CASSPTDPQSSYNSPLHF
CDR3nt: TGCGCCAGCAGCCCAACGGACCCCCAGAGCTCCTATAATTCACCCCTCCACTTT

j_gene: TRBJ1-3
v_gene: TRBV4-1
d_gene: .
abundance: .
CDR3aa: CASSQDTGRVETGNTIYF
CDR3nt: TGCGCCAGCAGCCAAGATACGGGCAGGGTAGAAACTGGAAACACCATATATTTT

j_gene: TRBJ2-7
v_gene: TRBV19
d_gene: TRBD2
abundance: once
CDR3aa: CASSPGLAGRVEQYF
CDR3nt: TGTGCCAGTAGTCCGGGACTAGCGGGGCGTGTCGAGCAGTACTTC

j_gene: TRBJ2-3
v_gene: TRBV27
d_gene: .
abundance: .
CDR3aa: CASSPHRGNGADTQYF
CDR3nt: TGTGCCAGCAGTCCTCATAGGGGGAATGGGGCAGATACGCAGTATTTT

j_gene: TRBJ1-3
v_gene: TRBV9
d_gene: .
abundance: few
CDR3aa: CASSVASGIGNTIYF
CDR3nt: TGTGCCAGCAGCGTAGCTTCAGGGATCGGAAACACCATATATTTT

j_gene: TRBJ1-2
v_gene: TRBV6-6
d_gene: TRBD1
abundance: .
CDR3aa: CASSYFGQGADGYTF
CDR3nt: TGTGCCAGCAGTTACTTCGGCCAGGGGGCGGATGGCTACACCTTC

j_gene: TRBJ1-4
v_gene: TRBV28
d_gene: .
abundance: .
CDR3aa: CASDQSPTEKLFF
CDR3nt: TGTGCCAGCGATCAGAGTCCGACAGAAAAACTGTTTTTT

j_gene: TRBJ2-3
v_gene: TRBV11-2
d_gene: TRBD2
abundance: .
CDR3aa: CASIPRGGGPDTQYF
CDR3nt: TGTGCCAGCATCCCCCGGGGCGGGGGGCCAGATACGCAGTATTTT

j_gene: TRBJ2-3
v_gene: TRBV2
d_gene: TRBD2
abundance: once
CDR3aa: CASRSSGDADTQYF
CDR3nt: TGTGCCAGCAGGTCTAGCGGGGATGCAGATACGCAGTATTTT

j_gene: TRBJ1-1
v_gene: TRBV14
d_gene: .
abundance: .
CDR3aa: CASSQKGTNPGDYWNTEAFF
CDR3nt: TGTGCCAGCAGCCAAAAGGGGACAAACCCAGGGGACTACTGGAACACTGAAGCTTTCTTT

j_gene: TRBJ2-7
v_gene: TRBV7-3
d_gene: .
abundance: .
CDR3aa: CASSLGRGPRFVQYF
CDR3nt: TGTGCCAGCAGCTTAGGCAGGGGCCCCCGATTTGTGCAGTACTTC

j_gene: TRBJ1-1
v_gene: TRBV28
d_gene: .
abundance: few
CDR3aa: CATKLSTASPEAFF
CDR3nt: TGTGCCACTAAGCTGTCGACCGCCTCTCCTGAAGCTTTCTTT

j_gene: TRBJ1-2
v_gene: TRBV3-1/TRBV3-2
d_gene: TRBD1
abundance: .
CDR3aa: CASSQGGQTYYGYTF
CDR3nt: TGTGCCAGCAGCCAGGGGGGACAGACCTACTATGGCTACACCTTC

j_gene: TRBJ1-2
v_gene: TRBV19
d_gene: TRBD1
abundance: few
CDR3aa: CASSAGTGPYGYTF
CDR3nt: TGTGCCAGTAGTGCTGGGACAGGGCCCTATGGCTACACCTTC

j_gene: TRBJ2-7
v_gene: TRBV5-1
d_gene: .
abundance: .
CDR3aa: CASSLAYEQYF
CDR3nt: TGCGCCAGCAGCCTTGCCTACGAGCAGTACTTC

j_gene: TRBJ1-1
v_gene: TRBV4-2
d_gene: TRBD1
abundance: .
CDR3aa: CASSPGTGSNTEAFF
CDR3nt: TGTGCCAGCAGCCCCGGGACAGGATCGAACACTGAAGCTTTCTTT

j_gene: TRBJ1-5
v_gene: TRBV11-2
d_gene: .
abundance: .
CDR3aa: CASSLVGGNQPQHF
CDR3nt: TGTGCCAGCAGCTTAGTTGGTGGCAATCAGCCCCAGCATTTT

j_gene: TRBJ1-4
v_gene: TRBV30
d_gene: .
abundance: .
CDR3aa: CAWARRGQNEKLFF
CDR3nt: TGTGCCTGGGCCCGACGGGGGCAGAATGAAAAACTGTTTTTT

j_gene: TRBJ2-2
v_gene: TRBV29-1
d_gene: TRBD2
abundance: few
CDR3aa: CSVGGRLGGAPGELFF
CDR3nt: TGCAGCGTGGGGGGAAGACTGGGAGGGGCTCCCGGGGAGCTGTTTTTT

j_gene: TRBJ1-5
v_gene: TRBV6-5
d_gene: .
abundance: .
CDR3aa: CASRVSNQPQHF
CDR3nt: TGTGCCAGCAGGGTTAGCAATCAGCCCCAGCATTTT

j_gene: TRBJ2-3
v_gene: TRBV4-2
d_gene: .
abundance: .
CDR3aa: CASSQVGSTDTQYF
CDR3nt: TGTGCCAGCAGCCAAGTGGGTAGCACAGATACGCAGTATTTT

j_gene: TRBJ1-3
v_gene: TRBV18
d_gene: .
abundance: .
CDR3aa: CASSSDLQVGGNTIYF
CDR3nt: TGTGCCAGCTCATCCGATCTACAGGTTGGGGGAAACACCATATATTTT

j_gene: TRBJ2-7
v_gene: TRBV25-1
d_gene: .
abundance: .
CDR3aa: CASRKGTQGQYF
CDR3nt: TGTGCCAGCAGAAAAGGTACCCAGGGGCAGTACTTC

j_gene: TRBJ1-1
v_gene: TRBV6-5
d_gene: .
abundance: once
CDR3aa: CATFGTEAFF
CDR3nt: TGTGCCACCTTCGGGACAGAAGCTTTCTTT

j_gene: TRBJ1-5
v_gene: TRBV3-1/TRBV3-2
d_gene: .
abundance: .
CDR3aa: CASSPKGRQPQHF
CDR3nt: TGTGCCAGCAGCCCCAAAGGGAGGCAGCCCCAGCATTTT

j_gene: TRBJ2-2
v_gene: TRBV28
d_gene: TRBD1
abundance: .
CDR3aa: CASRQGLPGELFF
CDR3nt: TGTGCCAGCCGACAGGGCTTGCCCGGGGAGCTGTTTTTT

j_gene: TRBJ1-5
v_gene: TRBV21-1
d_gene: .
abundance: once
CDR3aa: CASSNSSDGLHSNQPQHF
CDR3nt: TGTGCCAGCAGCAACTCTTCCGACGGCCTACATAGCAATCAGCCCCAGCATTTT

j_gene: TRBJ1-1
v_gene: TRBV7-9
d_gene: TRBD1
abundance: .
CDR3aa: CASSLTGGLDTEAFF
CDR3nt: TGTGCCAGCAGCTTAACAGGGGGTCTGGACACTGAAGCTTTCTTT

j_gene: TRBJ2-1
v_gene: TRBV5-1
d_gene: TRBD1
abundance: .
CDR3aa: CASSPRQGPFNEQFF
CDR3nt: TGCGCCAGCAGCCCAAGACAGGGCCCCTTCAATGAGCAGTTCTTC

j_gene: TRBJ1-3
v_gene: TRBV7-9
d_gene: .
abundance: .
CDR3aa: CASSPGAGEGNTIYF
CDR3nt: TGTGCCAGCAGCCCGGGAGCCGGGGAGGGAAACACCATATATTTT

j_gene: TRBJ1-2
v_gene: TRBV5-1
d_gene: .
abundance: once
CDR3aa: CASSPVPGRDLGANYGYTF
CDR3nt: TGCGCCAGCAGCCCGGTACCCGGCAGGGACCTAGGGGCCAACTATGGCTACACCTTC

j_gene: TRBJ1-1
v_gene: TRBV27
d_gene: TRBD1
abundance: once
CDR3aa: CASSYLYGQAAEAFF
CDR3nt: TGTGCCAGCAGTTACCTCTACGGACAGGCTGCTGAAGCTTTCTTT

j_gene: TRBJ1-1
v_gene: TRBV4-2
d_gene: .
abundance: .
CDR3aa: CASSQGRGNTEAFF
CDR3nt: TGTGCCAGCAGCCAGGGGCGAGGGAACACTGAAGCTTTCTTT

j_gene: TRBJ1-5
v_gene: TRBV29-1
d_gene: .
abundance: .
CDR3aa: CSVALGSDNQPQHF
CDR3nt: TGCAGCGTTGCATTGGGCAGTGATAATCAGCCCCAGCATTTT

j_gene: TRBJ2-7
v_gene: TRBV27
d_gene: .
abundance: .
CDR3aa: CASSPNLGVWIDEQYF
CDR3nt: TGTGCCAGCAGTCCAAATCTCGGGGTATGGATTGACGAGCAGTACTTC

j_gene: TRBJ2-1
v_gene: TRBV9
d_gene: TRBD2
abundance: few
CDR3aa: CASSQRAQRGGYNEQFF
CDR3nt: TGTGCCAGCAGCCAGAGAGCCCAGCGGGGGGGGTACAATGAGCAGTTCTTC

j_gene: TRBJ2-1
v_gene: TRBV6-5
d_gene: TRBD2
abundance: .
CDR3aa: CASSWGEGSRYNEQFF
CDR3nt: TGTGCCAGCAGTTGGGGGGAGGGGAGTAGGTACAATGAGCAGTTCTTC

j_gene: TRBJ2-2
v_gene: TRBV5-1
d_gene: TRBD2
abundance: .
CDR3aa: CASSPLAGANTGELFF
CDR3nt: TGCGCCAGCAGCCCCCTAGCGGGAGCCAACACCGGGGAGCTGTTTTTT

j_gene: TRBJ1-1
v_gene: TRBV3-1/TRBV3-2
d_gene: .
abundance: .
CDR3aa: CASSQVGQGCFF
CDR3nt: TGTGCCAGCAGCCAAGTTGGGCAGGGGTGTTTCTTT

j_gene: TRBJ2-3
v_gene: TRBV3-1/TRBV3-2
d_gene: .
abundance: .
CDR3aa: CASSQELPGQKSTDTQYF
CDR3nt: TGTGCCAGCAGCCAAGAGCTTCCTGGACAGAAGAGCACAGATACGCAGTATTTT

j_gene: TRBJ1-3
v_gene: TRBV29-1
d_gene: TRBD1
abundance: .
CDR3aa: CSVSTGGDSGNTIYF
CDR3nt: TGCAGCGTTTCGACAGGGGGAGACTCTGGAAACACCATATATTTT

j_gene: TRBJ2-7
v_gene: TRBV19
d_gene: TRBD1
abundance: once
CDR3aa: CASRRVGQGATDEQYF
CDR3nt: TGTGCCAGCCGTAGGGTGGGACAGGGGGCGACGGACGAGCAGTACTTC

j_gene: TRBJ2-2
v_gene: TRBV5-1
d_gene: TRBD1
abundance: .
CDR3aa: CASSSGTGAGNTGELFF
CDR3nt: TGCGCCAGCAGTTCCGGGACAGGGGCTGGAAACACCGGGGAGCTGTTTTTT

j_gene: TRBJ2-1
v_gene: TRBV9
d_gene: TRBD1
abundance: once
CDR3aa: CASSVRRQGDNEQFF
CDR3nt: TGTGCCAGCAGCGTAAGGAGACAGGGGGACAATGAGCAGTTCTTC

j_gene: TRBJ2-4
v_gene: TRBV6-5
d_gene: .
abundance: .
CDR3aa: CASSYSGGAKNIQYF
CDR3nt: TGTGCCAGCAGTTACTCAGGGGGAGCCAAAAACATTCAGTACTTC

j_gene: TRBJ1-3
v_gene: TRBV5-1
d_gene: TRBD1
abundance: .
CDR3aa: CASSLLGQTGNTIYF
CDR3nt: TGCGCCAGCAGCTTGCTGGGACAGACTGGAAACACCATATATTTT

j_gene: TRBJ2-1
v_gene: TRBV5-1
d_gene: TRBD2
abundance: once
CDR3aa: CASSPTPGLASYNEQFF
CDR3nt: TGCGCCAGCAGCCCGACGCCAGGACTAGCGTCCTACAATGAGCAGTTCTTC

j_gene: TRBJ2-3
v_gene: TRBV30
d_gene: TRBD1
abundance: once
CDR3aa: CAWSDGTGVTDTQYF
CDR3nt: TGTGCCTGGAGTGATGGGACAGGGGTTACGGATACGCAGTATTTT

j_gene: TRBJ1-2
v_gene: TRBV6-5
d_gene: .
abundance: .
CDR3aa: CATAPGPYGYTF
CDR3nt: TGTGCCACCGCACCGGGACCTTATGGCTACACCTTC

j_gene: TRBJ1-1
v_gene: TRBV29-1
d_gene: .
abundance: .
CDR3aa: CSVEVTEAFF
CDR3nt: TGCAGCGTTGAGGTTACTGAAGCTTTCTTT

j_gene: TRBJ2-7
v_gene: TRBV4-1
d_gene: .
abundance: .
CDR3aa: CASSHILWGAGAYEQYF
CDR3nt: TGCGCCAGCAGCCATATTCTTTGGGGGGCCGGGGCCTACGAGCAGTACTTC

j_gene: TRBJ2-7
v_gene: TRBV5-5
d_gene: .
abundance: once
CDR3aa: CASSLAGGGFYEQYF
CDR3nt: TGTGCCAGCAGCTTGGCGGGAGGGGGCTTCTACGAGCAGTACTTC

j_gene: TRBJ1-2
v_gene: TRBV5-1
d_gene: TRBD1
abundance: few
CDR3aa: CASSLPGQETYTF
CDR3nt: TGCGCCAGCAGCCTACCCGGACAGGAGACCTACACCTTC